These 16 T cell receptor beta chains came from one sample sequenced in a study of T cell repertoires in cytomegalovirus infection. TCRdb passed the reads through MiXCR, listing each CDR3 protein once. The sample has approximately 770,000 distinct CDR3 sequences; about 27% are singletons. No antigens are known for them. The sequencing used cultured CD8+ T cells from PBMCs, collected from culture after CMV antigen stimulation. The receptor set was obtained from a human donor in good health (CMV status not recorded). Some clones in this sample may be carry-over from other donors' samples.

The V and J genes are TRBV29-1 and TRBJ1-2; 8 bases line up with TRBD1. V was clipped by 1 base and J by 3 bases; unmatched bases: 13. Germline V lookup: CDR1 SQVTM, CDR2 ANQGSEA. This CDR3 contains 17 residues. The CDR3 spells CSVEGRGTGTSYYGYTF. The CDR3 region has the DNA TGCAGCGTTGAAGGTCGAGGGACAGGCACATCTTACTATGGCTACACCTTC.

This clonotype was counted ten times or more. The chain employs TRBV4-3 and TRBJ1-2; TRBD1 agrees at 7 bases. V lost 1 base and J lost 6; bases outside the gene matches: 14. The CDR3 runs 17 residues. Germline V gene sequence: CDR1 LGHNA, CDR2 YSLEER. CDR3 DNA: TGCGCCAGCAGCCAAGCCCACCGAACCAGGGGGAAGGATGGCTACACCTTC. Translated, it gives CASSQAHRTRGKDGYTF.

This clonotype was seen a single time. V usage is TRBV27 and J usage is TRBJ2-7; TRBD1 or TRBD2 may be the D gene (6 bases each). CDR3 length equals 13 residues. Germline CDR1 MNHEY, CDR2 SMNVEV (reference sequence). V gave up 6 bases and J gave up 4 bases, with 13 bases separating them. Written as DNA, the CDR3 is TGTGCCAGCAGCCCGGGGGCGGATTACGAGCAGTACGTC. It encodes CASSPGADYEQYV.

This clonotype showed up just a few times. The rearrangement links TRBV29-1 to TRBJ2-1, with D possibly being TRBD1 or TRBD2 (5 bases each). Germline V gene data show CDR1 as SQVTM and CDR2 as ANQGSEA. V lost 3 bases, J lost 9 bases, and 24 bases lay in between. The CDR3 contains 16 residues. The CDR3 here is CSVEGVAGIPEPEQFF. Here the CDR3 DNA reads TGCAGCGTTGAGGGGGTAGCAGGTATACCAGAGCCTGAGCAGTTCTTC.

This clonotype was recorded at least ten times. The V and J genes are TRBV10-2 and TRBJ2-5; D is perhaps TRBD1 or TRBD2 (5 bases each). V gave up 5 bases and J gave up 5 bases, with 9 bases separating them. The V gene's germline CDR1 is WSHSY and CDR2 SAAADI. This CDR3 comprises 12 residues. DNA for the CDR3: TGCGCCAGCAGTCCCGGGACCGAGACCCAGTACTTC. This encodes CASSPGTETQYF.

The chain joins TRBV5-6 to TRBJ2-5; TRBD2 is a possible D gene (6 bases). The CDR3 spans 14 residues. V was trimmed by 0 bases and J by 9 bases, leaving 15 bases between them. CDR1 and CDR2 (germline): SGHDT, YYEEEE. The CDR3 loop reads CASSLGGGWEAQYF. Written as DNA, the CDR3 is TGTGCCAGCAGCTTGGGAGGTGGTTGGGAGGCCCAGTACTTC.

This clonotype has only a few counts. For the CDR3, the DNA is TGTGCCAGCAGGGGGGCAGGGCGTACCACAGATACGCAGTATTTT. This translates into CASRGAGRTTDTQYF. The chain uses TRBV7-9 and TRBJ2-3; D perhaps matches TRBD1 (6 bases). Germline CDR1 and CDR2: SEHNR and FQNEAQ (reference sequence). With 6 bases removed from V and 2 bases from J, the gap between germline ends came to 15 bases. This CDR3 spans 15 amino acids.

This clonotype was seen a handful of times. The CDR3 protein is CASSLDVTGNTIYF. Here the CDR3 DNA reads TGTGCCAGCAGCTTAGATGTAACTGGAAACACCATATATTTT. The chain joins TRBV7-8 to TRBJ1-3; D unclear. V dropped 1 base and J dropped 2 bases, with 6 bases sitting between them. Germline lookup yields CDR1 SGHVS and CDR2 FQNEAQ. The CDR3 is 14 residues long. Supplemented by reference TRBV7-8 and TRBJ1-3, the full variable domain reads GAGVSQSPRYKVAKRGQDVALRCDPISGHVSLFWYQQALGQGPEFLTYFQNEAQLDKSGLPSDRFFAERPEGSVSTLKIQRTQQEDSAVYLCASSLDVTGNTIYFGEGSWLTVV.

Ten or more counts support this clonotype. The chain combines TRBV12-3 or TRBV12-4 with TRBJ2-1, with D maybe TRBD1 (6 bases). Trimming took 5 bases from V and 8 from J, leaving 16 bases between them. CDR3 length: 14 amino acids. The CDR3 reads CASSPSNRVDEQFF. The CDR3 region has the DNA TGTGCCAGCAGTCCGAGCAACAGGGTTGATGAGCAGTTCTTC.

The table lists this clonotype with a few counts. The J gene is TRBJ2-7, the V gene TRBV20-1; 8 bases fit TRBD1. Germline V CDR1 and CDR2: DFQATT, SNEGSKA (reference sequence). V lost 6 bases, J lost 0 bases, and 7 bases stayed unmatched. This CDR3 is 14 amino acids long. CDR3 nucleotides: TGCAGTGCCACCAGACAGGGGCACTCCTACGAGCAGTACGTC. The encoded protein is CSATRQGHSYEQYV.

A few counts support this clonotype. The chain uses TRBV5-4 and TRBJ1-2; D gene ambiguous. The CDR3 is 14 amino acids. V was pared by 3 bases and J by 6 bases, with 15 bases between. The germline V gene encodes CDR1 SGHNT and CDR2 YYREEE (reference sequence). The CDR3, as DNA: TGTGCCAGCAGCTCCTCTTTACAGCTAGATGGCTACACCTTC. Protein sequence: CASSSSLQLDGYTF.

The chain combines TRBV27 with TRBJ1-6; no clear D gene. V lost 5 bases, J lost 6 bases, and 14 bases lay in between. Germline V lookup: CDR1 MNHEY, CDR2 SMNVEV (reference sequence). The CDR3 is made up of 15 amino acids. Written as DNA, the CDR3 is TGTGCCAGCAGTCCTTACACGGGGTCTAATTCACCCCTCCACTTT. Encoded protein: CASSPYTGSNSPLHF.

The CDR3 coding sequence is TGTGCCAGCTTAAGGACTACCGGGGAGCTGTTTTTT. Its protein is CASLRTTGELFF. This chain links TRBV2 with TRBJ2-2; possibly TRBD2 for D (5 bases). V was pared by 8 bases and J by 5 bases, with 9 bases between. The CDR3 has 12 residues. Germline CDR1 and CDR2: SNHLY and FYNNEI.

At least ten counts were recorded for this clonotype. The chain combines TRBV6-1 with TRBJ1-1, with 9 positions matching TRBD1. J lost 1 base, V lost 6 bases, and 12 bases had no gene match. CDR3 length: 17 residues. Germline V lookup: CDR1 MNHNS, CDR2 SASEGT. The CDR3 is CASRIPATGGRNTEAFF. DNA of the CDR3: TGTGCCAGCAGAATTCCGGCAACAGGGGGCCGGAACACTGAAGCTTTCTTT.

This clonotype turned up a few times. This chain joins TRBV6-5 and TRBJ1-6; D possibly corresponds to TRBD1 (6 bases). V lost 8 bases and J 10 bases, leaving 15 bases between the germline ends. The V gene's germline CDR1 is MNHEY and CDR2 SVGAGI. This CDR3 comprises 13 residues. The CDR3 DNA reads TGTGCCAGCTTTAACAGGGTGAACTCACCCCTCCACTTT. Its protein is CASFNRVNSPLHF.

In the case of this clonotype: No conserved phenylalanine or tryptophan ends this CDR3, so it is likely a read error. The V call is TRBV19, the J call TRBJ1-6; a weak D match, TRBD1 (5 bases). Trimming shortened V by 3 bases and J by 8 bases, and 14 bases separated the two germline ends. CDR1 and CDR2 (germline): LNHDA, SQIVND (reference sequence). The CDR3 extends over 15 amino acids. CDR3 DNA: TGTGCCAGTAGTATTTTTCGGCAGGGTCATTCACCCCTCCACTTA. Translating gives CASSIFRQGHSPLHL.